The 20 T cell receptor beta chains reported below all come from one sample, sequenced in a study of T cell responses to AZD1222 COVID-19 vaccine. Clones were sequenced by immunoSEQ multiplex PCR, and TCRdb holds only the in-frame ones, with some missing. This sample has about 84,000 clones; 87% occur once, and the top ten carry more than 1.3%. Sequencing used peripheral blood, obtained on day 0 of AZD1222 vaccination. The receptor source for this set is an adult in good health.

J is TRBJ2-7 and V is TRBV10-3; D remains ambiguous. The CDR3 consists of 14 residues. Germline values: CDR1 ENHRY, CDR2 SYGVKD. Trimming took off 2 bases at V and 2 bases at J, with 10 bases between the two ends. The CDR3 DNA follows: TGTGCCATCAGTGAGGCAGCGTTTCCCTACGAGCAGTACTTC. It yields the protein CAISEAAFPYEQYF.

The chain is built from TRBV9 and TRBJ2-2, with D tentatively TRBD2 (6 bases). The germline gives CDR1 SGDLS, CDR2 YYNGEE. The CDR3 is 15 residues long. Trimming pared 0 bases from V and 7 bases from J, leaving 13 bases between. The CDR3 spells CASSVGKAGHGELFF. The CDR3 nucleotides are TGTGCCAGCAGCGTAGGGAAAGCGGGCCACGGGGAGCTGTTTTTT. The entire variable domain, with the rest obtained from reference TRBV9 and TRBJ2-2, is as follows: DSGVTQTPKHLITATGQRVTLRCSPRSGDLSVYWYQQSLDQGLQFLIQYYNGEERAKGNILERFSAQQFPDLHSELNLSSLELGDSALYFCASSVGKAGHGELFFGEGSRLTVL.

V usage is TRBV21-1 and J usage is TRBJ1-2. TRBV21-1 is shown as a pseudogene. The CDR3 totals 15 residues. This chain's CDR3 is CASSPPAALDYGYTF. CDR3 in DNA: TGTGCCAGCAGCCCCCCGGCAGCCTTAGACTATGGCTACACCTTC.

The chain's CDR3 is CASSQEIGALMNTEAFF. In nucleotides, the CDR3 is TGTGCCAGCAGCCAAGAAATTGGGGCACTCATGAACACTGAAGCTTTCTTT. The V call is TRBV14, the J call TRBJ1-1, with D possibly TRBD1 on 5 matching bases. Germline CDR1 and CDR2: SGHDN and FVKESK. The V end lost 0 bases, the J end lost 0 bases, and 14 bases lay between the germline ends. The CDR3 is 17 amino acids.

The chain couples TRBV7-2 to TRBJ2-1; tentative D call: TRBD2 (5 bases). The CDR3 is 16 residues long. CDR1 SGHTA and CDR2 FQGNSA come from the germline V gene. V gave up 1 base and J gave up 0 bases, with 10 bases separating them. The DNA of the CDR3 is TGTGCCAGCAGCTTAGGGATTACTAGCTCCTACAATGAGCAGTTCTTC. This sequence encodes CASSLGITSSYNEQFF. Combining the CDR3 with reference TRBV7-2 and TRBJ2-1 gives the whole variable domain GAGVSQSPSNKVTEKGKDVELRCDPISGHTALYWYRQSLGQGLEFLIYFQGNSAPDKSGLPSDRFSAERTGGSVSTLTIQRTQQEDSAVYLCASSLGITSSYNEQFFGPGTRLTVL.

The sample holds a few counts of this clone. The rearrangement joins TRBV12-3 or TRBV12-4 to TRBJ2-1, with a weak D call TRBD1 (6 bases). With 6 bases removed from V and 2 bases from J, the gap between germline ends came to 8 bases. The CDR3 runs 13 residues. The chain's CDR3 is CASSRDTYNEQFF. The CDR3 DNA sequence: TGTGCCAGCAGCCGGGACACCTACAATGAGCAGTTCTTC.

The rearrangement uses TRBV5-6 and TRBJ1-2, with TRBD1 matching over 9 bases. Germline V gene lookup returns CDR1 SGHDT and CDR2 YYEEEE. J lost 7 bases, V lost 4 bases, and 11 bases had no gene match. The length of the CDR3 is 15 residues. CDR3 sequence (DNA): TGTGCCAGCAGCCCGGCGGGACAGGGATTCTCTGGCTACACCTTC. As protein: CASSPAGQGFSGYTF.

The chain combines TRBV4-3 with TRBJ1-1; tentatively, D is TRBD1 (5 bases). Trimming shortened V by 4 bases and J by 2 bases, and 11 bases separated the two germline ends. The CDR3 runs 14 residues. Germline V gene sequence: CDR1 LGHNA, CDR2 YSLEER. In nucleotides, the CDR3 is TGCGCCAGCAGCCGGGACCGTAGTAACACTGAAGCTTTCTTT. This translates into CASSRDRSNTEAFF.

The chain is built from TRBV5-1 and TRBJ2-2; D call uncertain. V lost 2 bases to trimming and J lost 0 bases, with 11 bases between them. The CDR3 runs to 16 residues. CDR1 and CDR2 (germline): SGHRS, YFSETQ. The CDR3 bases are TGCGCCAGCAGCTTAGGACGGCTAACGAACACCGGGGAGCTGTTTTTT. Translated, it gives CASSLGRLTNTGELFF.

Details on this clone: Germline and junction disagree at one end, which may indicate a read error. This sequence joins TRBV19 and TRBJ1-2, with TRBD1 matching 8 bases. Germline V gene data show CDR1 as LNHDA and CDR2 as SQIVND (reference sequence). The CDR3 consists of 15 residues. CDR3 sequence: CASSVDRGNLYGYTF. The CDR3 coding sequence is TGTGCCAGTAGTGTAGACAGGGGCAACCTCTATGGCTACACCTTC.

This chain links TRBV7-2 with TRBJ2-7, with TRBD1 identical over 9 bases. The germline V gene has CDR1 SGHTA and CDR2 FQGNSA. This CDR3 is built from 15 residues. V dropped 5 bases and J dropped 5; count of bases not matched to a gene: 10. As DNA, the CDR3 is TGTGCCAGCAGCCGGACGGGACAGGGAACTCACGAGCAGTACTTC. Its translation: CASSRTGQGTHEQYF.

The V gene is TRBV10-2, the J gene TRBJ1-1; a weak D match, TRBD1 (6 bases). CDR1 and CDR2 (germline): WSHSY, SAAADI. V lost 8 bases to trimming and J lost 5 bases, with 21 bases between them. The CDR3 is made up of 15 amino acids. The CDR3 loop reads CASQTGEEGYTEAFF. DNA for the CDR3: TGCGCCAGCCAGACAGGCGAAGAAGGCTATACTGAAGCTTTCTTT.

This clone was seen once. V gene TRBV29-1 combines with J gene TRBJ1-1; D is unresolved. Germline loops: CDR1 SQVTM, CDR2 ANQGSEA. Trimming removed 4 bases from V and 4 bases from J, with 13 bases in between. The CDR3 covers 13 residues. The CDR3 nucleotides are TGCAGCGTTGGGGCCGCGTGGATCACTGAAGCTTTCTTT. Amino acid sequence: CSVGAAWITEAFF.

The rearrangement links TRBV5-1 to TRBJ1-1, with D perhaps matching TRBD1 (6 bases). CDR3 length: 15 residues. The V end was cut by 3 bases, the J end by 5 bases, with 17 bases between. Germline CDR1 reads SGHRS; CDR2 reads YFSETQ. DNA for the CDR3: TGCGCCAGCAGCTCCCCCCAACAGGGAGGTACTGAAGCTTTCTTT. It is translated as CASSSPQQGGTEAFF.

The rearrangement uses TRBV2 and TRBJ2-2; D unclear. The ends were cut back, 7 bases at V and 2 bases at J, with 17 bases in the middle. Per germline, CDR1 SNHLY and CDR2 FYNNEI. This CDR3 has 16 amino acids. The chain's CDR3 is CASTPNPPRNTGELFF. In DNA form, the CDR3 reads TGTGCCAGCACCCCAAACCCGCCACGCAACACCGGGGAGCTGTTTTTT.

This clone has only one observation. This sequence joins TRBV10-1 and TRBJ1-5, with D tentatively TRBD1 (5 bases). Germline CDR1 WNHNN, CDR2 SYGVQD (reference sequence). V was pared by 3 bases and J by 1 base, with 19 bases between. The CDR3 sequence is 18 residues long. The chain's CDR3 is CASSDSSYRDGSNQPQHF. CDR3 bases: TGCGCCAGCAGTGATTCTTCTTACCGGGACGGCAGCAATCAGCCCCAGCATTTT.

This chain uses TRBV7-9 with TRBJ1-1, with 9 bases that match TRBD1. Trimming took 2 bases from V and 7 from J; bases not matched to a gene: 2. CDR3 size: 13 residues. In germline, CDR1 is SEHNR, CDR2 FQNEAQ (reference sequence). The CDR3 here is CASSLSDRGEAFF. The CDR3 region has the DNA TGTGCCAGCAGCTTATCGGACAGGGGTGAAGCTTTCTTT. The full variable domain, with the rest looked up from reference TRBV7-9 and TRBJ1-1, is DTGVSQNPRHKITKRGQNVTFRCDPISEHNRLYWYRQTLGQGPEFLTYFQNEAQLEKSRLLSDRFSAERPKGSFSTLEIQRTEQGDSAMYLCASSLSDRGEAFFGQGTRLTVV.

The chain recombines TRBV5-1 with TRBJ1-1; perhaps TRBD1 as D (5 bases). The ends were cut back, 0 bases at V and 3 bases at J, with 18 bases in the middle. The CDR3 loop spans 17 amino acids. CDR1 is SGHRS and CDR2 is YFSETQ in the germline V gene. CDR3 coding DNA: TGCGCCAGCAGCTTGGCCCCTCTTTCGCAGGGCCACACTGAAGCTTTCTTT. Protein sequence: CASSLAPLSQGHTEAFF. The full variable domain, its missing parts supplied by reference TRBV5-1 and TRBJ1-1, is KAGVTQTPRYLIKTRGQQVTLSCSPISGHRSVSWYQQTPGQGLQFLFEYFSETQRNKGNFPGRFSGRQFSNSRSEMNVSTLELGDSALYLCASSLAPLSQGHTEAFFGQGTRLTVV.

The chain links TRBV5-1 to TRBJ2-3; D possibly corresponds to TRBD2 (6 bases). V shed 5 bases and J shed 2 bases, with 21 bases lying between them. The CDR3 runs 17 residues. In germline, CDR1 is SGHRS, CDR2 YFSETQ. CDR3: CASRPQRALGTTDTQYF. The CDR3, as DNA: TGCGCCAGCAGACCGCAGCGGGCCCTGGGGACCACAGATACGCAGTATTTT.

The chain combines TRBV2 with TRBJ2-2, with D tentatively TRBD1 (6 bases). Trimming stripped 2 bases from V and 1 base from J, with 8 bases between. CDR1 is SNHLY, CDR2 FYNNEI, per germline. The CDR3 is made up of 15 amino acids. The CDR3 DNA reads TGTGCCAGCAGTGAAACAGGGAGGAACACCGGGGAGCTGTTTTTT. Translated, it gives CASSETGRNTGELFF.